Listed here is a single T cell receptor beta chain. Its antigen is currently unknown. Germline trimming cut 0 bases from V and 3 bases from J; bases unmatched to any gene: 5. The CDR3 spans 16 residues. Germline V CDR1 and CDR2: MNHEY, SVGAGI. This PCR relied on a set of 60 Vbeta primers and 13 Jbeta primers. Using immunoSEQ multiplex PCR, the repertoire was profiled, and TCRdb retains in-frame clones only, with some absent. The sample shows about 190,000 clones, 84% of them seen only once. This sample stems from a study of cytomegalovirus exposure and HLA in healthy donors. Findings and caveats of the study: CMV serostatus was the sole immune exposure information available. Some TCR beta chains (more than 150 of them) were listed as cytomegalovirus-associated.

Material for sequencing was PBMCs. The clonotype originates from a boy aged 5-17 years in good health and CMV-seronegative. This chain links TRBV6-5 with TRBJ1-3, with 7 nucleotides matching TRBD1. CDR3 sequence: CASSYSRQGVGNTIYF. The CDR3 nucleotides read TGTGCCAGCAGTTACTCGAGACAGGGTGTTGGAAACACCATATATTTT.